This is a list of T cell receptor beta chains from one sample in a study of early T cells in non-severe SARS-CoV-2 infection. TCRdb fed the 5' RACE reads into MiXCR, producing one record per CDR3 protein. Of about 77,000 distinct CDR3 sequences in the sample, about 9.6% are singletons; the top ten hold 4.5% to 5%. The sequencing sample was made of whole blood. Receptors originate from an adult who was a healthcare worker with PCR-confirmed SARS-CoV-2 infection or an uninfected control (not recorded which). Each CDR3 is given with its conserved first and last residue. The order of the fields is D gene, V gene, clone size, J gene, CDR3 DNA, CDR3 protein. A D gene is named only where the DNA matches it firmly. The size entry gives how often the clone was seen (once, few, many) or a class if it is expanded.

D: NA; V: TRBV7-9; size: many; J: TRBJ1-6; DNA: TGTGCCAGCAGCTTAATTGGATCTAATTCACCCCTCCACTTT; CDR3: CASSLIGSNSPLHF
D: NA; V: TRBV28; size: many; J: TRBJ2-7; DNA: TGTGCCAGCGGACGGCAGGGAACTTACGAGCAGTACTTC; CDR3: CASGRQGTYEQYF
D: NA; V: TRBV7-9; size: few; J: TRBJ2-7; DNA: TGTGCCAGCAGCCTAGAGCGAGGGTGGGCCTACGAGCAGTACTTC; CDR3: CASSLERGWAYEQYF
D: NA; V: TRBV28; size: many; J: TRBJ1-2; DNA: TGTGCCAGCAGTTTGTTCAGGGGCTACTACACCTTC; CDR3: CASSLFRGYYTF
D: TRBD1; V: TRBV11-2; size: many; J: TRBJ1-1; DNA: TGTGCCAGCAGTCGTGGGACAGCCGAAGCTTTCTTT; CDR3: CASSRGTAEAFF
D: TRBD2; V: TRBV7-2; size: many; J: TRBJ2-5; DNA: TGTGCCAGCAGCCGGAGGTGGACTAGCGGTCAAGAGACCCAGTACTTC; CDR3: CASSRRWTSGQETQYF
D: TRBD1; V: TRBV5-1; size: many; J: TRBJ2-7; DNA: TGCGCCAGCAGGGGACAGCCCAGCTCCTACGAGCAGTACTTC; CDR3: CASRGQPSSYEQYF
D: NA; V: TRBV27; size: few; J: TRBJ2-1; DNA: TGTGCCAGCAGTACCCGATCCTACAATGAGCAGTTCTTC; CDR3: CASSTRSYNEQFF
D: TRBD1; V: TRBV27; size: few; J: TRBJ2-7; DNA: TGTGCCAGCAGTCGTCGACCGGGACAGGGCTACGAGCAGTACTTC; CDR3: CASSRRPGQGYEQYF
D: TRBD1; V: TRBV27; size: many; J: TRBJ1-2; DNA: TGTGCCAGCAGTGTCACCGGGACAGGGGGTTATGGCTACACCTTC; CDR3: CASSVTGTGGYGYTF